This TCR beta chain was captured by sequencing in a study of shared clonotypes between healthy human individuals. Notes on the study in general: Among several donors, approximately 5% of naive CD4 clonotypes were found in common.

Donors comprised only Caucasian adults living in Nashville, Tennessee. The material for each subset, its genomic DNA, was split evenly across several immunoSEQ plates. Authors' processing steps: From ImmunoSEQ came sequences covering only the junction and carrying no quality scores, so filtering differed. Profiled with immunoSEQ multiplex PCR; TCRdb holds only in-frame clones, not every one. V and J calls and clone size are as listed in that table; D and trimming were resolved from the DNA. The profile covers about 2.4 million clones, with 90% to 95% appearing a single time and roughly 0.36% taken by the ten largest. As concerns this clone: The antigen is not known.

This CDR3 is built from 14 residues. Germline CDR1 KGHSH, CDR2 LQKENI. V was shortened by 5 bases and J by 6 bases, with 14 bases between the two germline ends. The gene calls are TRBV18 and TRBJ1-5; D is ambiguous. The specimen sequenced was naive CD4+ T cells from PBMCs. The subset: CD45RA+ positively selected. This TCR came from a man aged 18 to 30 in good health. Some clones in this sample may be carry-over from other donors' samples. CDR3 sequence reads: CASSVVDHGQPQHF. The CDR3 DNA reads TGTGCCAGCTCAGTGGTCGACCACGGTCAGCCCCAGCATTTT.